This T cell receptor (beta chain) is from a study of radiotherapy plus CTLA-4 blockade in lung cancer. Profiling relied on immunoSEQ multiplex PCR, and the TCRdb table lists in-frame clones only, not all of them. The sample carries 75,000 or so clones, around 80% recorded once. The CDR3 length is 15 residues. The J segment lost 4 bases and the V segment lost 5 bases, leaving 5 bases of the junction unmatched. Looked up from germline, CDR1 is SGHTA and CDR2 is FQGNSA. Patients had chemo-refractory metastatic non-small-cell lung cancer and received focal radiation plus CTLA-4 blockade that used ipilimumab.

This TCR was recovered from a human donor with non-small cell lung cancer who had a complete response to radiotherapy plus ipilimumab. This chain uses TRBV7-2 with TRBJ2-1, with TRBD2 matching 10 bases. The sample was peripheral blood, taken from a patient treated with radiotherapy plus ipilimumab. The CDR3 protein is CASSRQTSGYNEQFF. CDR3 coding DNA: TGTGCCAGCAGCCGACAGACTAGCGGGTACAATGAGCAGTTCTTC.